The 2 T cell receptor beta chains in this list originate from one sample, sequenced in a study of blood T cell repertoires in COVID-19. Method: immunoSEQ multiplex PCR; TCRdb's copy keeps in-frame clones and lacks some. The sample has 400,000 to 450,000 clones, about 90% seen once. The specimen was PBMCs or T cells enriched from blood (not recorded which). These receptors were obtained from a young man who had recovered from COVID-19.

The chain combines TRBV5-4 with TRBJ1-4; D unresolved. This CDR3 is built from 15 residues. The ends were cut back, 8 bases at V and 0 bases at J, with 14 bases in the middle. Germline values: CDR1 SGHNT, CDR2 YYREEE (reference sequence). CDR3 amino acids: CASTISGATNEKLFF. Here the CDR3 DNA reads TGTGCCAGTACAATAAGTGGTGCAACTAATGAAAAACTGTTTTTT.

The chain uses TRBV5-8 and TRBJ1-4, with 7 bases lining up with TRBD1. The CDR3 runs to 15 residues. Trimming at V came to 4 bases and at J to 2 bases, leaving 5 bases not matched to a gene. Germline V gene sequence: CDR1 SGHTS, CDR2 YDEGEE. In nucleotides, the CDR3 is TGTGCCAGCAGCCAGGGGGGCAGGACTAATGAAAAACTGTTTTTT. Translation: CASSQGGRTNEKLFF.